This entry lists 16 T cell receptor beta chains sequenced from one sample in a study of cytomegalovirus exposure and HLA in healthy donors. Vbeta (60) and Jbeta (13) primers were used in the PCR. Data came from immunoSEQ multiplex PCR; TCRdb stores just in-frame clones and leaves some out. The data hold approximately 150,000 clones, with 76% observed a single time. Sequenced input: PBMCs. The receptor set was obtained from a male donor in good health and CMV-seronegative.

The rearrangement uses TRBV19 and TRBJ1-4; D not resolved. The CDR3 is 14 amino acids. In germline, CDR1 is LNHDA, CDR2 SQIVND (reference sequence). V lost 7 bases and J 8 bases, leaving 17 bases between the germline ends. CDR3 loop: CASTSREAREKLFF. In DNA form, the CDR3 reads TGTGCCAGTACCTCGAGGGAGGCCCGAGAAAAACTGTTTTTT.

This chain links TRBV7-3 with TRBJ1-3; tentatively, D is TRBD1 (6 bases). Germline V gives CDR1 SGHTA, CDR2 FQGTGA. Trimming removed 3 bases from V and 4 bases from J, with 13 bases in between. The CDR3 consists of 15 residues. CDR3 in amino acids: CASSLGGALGNTIYF. The CDR3 DNA is TGTGCCAGCAGCTTGGGGGGGGCGCTGGGAAACACCATATATTTT.

V is TRBV28 and J is TRBJ2-2; 7 nucleotides line up with TRBD2. Germline trimming cut 3 bases from V and 4 bases from J; bases unmatched to any gene: 2. There are 14 residues in the CDR3. From germline, CDR1 is MDHEN and CDR2 SYDVKM. The CDR3 DNA reads as TGTGCCAGCAGTTTGACGGGGGGCACCGGGGAGCTGTTTTTT. It specifies CASSLTGGTGELFF.

The rearrangement uses TRBV7-9 and TRBJ1-4, with 7 positions matching TRBD1. Germline-derived CDR1 and CDR2 are SEHNR and FQNEAQ (reference sequence). The CDR3 runs to 14 residues. Germline trimming cut 3 bases from V and 5 bases from J; bases unmatched to any gene: 3. CDR3 region: CASSFDRDNEKLFF. CDR3 in DNA: TGTGCCAGCAGCTTTGACAGGGACAATGAAAAACTGTTTTTT.

The chain recombines TRBV27 with TRBJ2-3; D is ambiguous. V was cut by 8 bases and J by 0 bases, with 18 bases left in between. Germline V gene lookup returns CDR1 MNHEY and CDR2 SMNVEV (reference sequence). The CDR3 totals 16 residues. In DNA, the CDR3 is TGTGCCAGCCGCGAATACTCCCTCTCTAGCACAGATACGCAGTATTTT. Protein product: CASREYSLSSTDTQYF.

The V and J genes are TRBV28 and TRBJ2-5; 11 bases are shared with TRBD1. The DNA end is a closer match to TRBJ2-7, so the J assignment may be wrong. This CDR3 has 14 amino acids. Per germline, CDR1 MDHEN and CDR2 SYDVKM. This CDR3 is CASSSGTGGYEQYF. The CDR3 nucleotides are TGTGCCAGCAGCTCCGGGACAGGGGGCTACGAGCAGTACTTC.

This clone was recorded only once. This specimen includes other DNA sequences encoding the same CDR3. The V gene is TRBV23-1, the J gene TRBJ2-1, with D tentatively TRBD2 (5 bases). TRBV23-1 counts as an open reading frame of uncertain function. V was clipped by 9 bases and J by 9 bases, with 30 bases between them. This CDR3 comprises 17 residues. CDR3 coding DNA: TGCGCCAGGGTGATGGGTTTGCCCCGGGGAGCAAACACTGAGCAGTTCTTC. Translation: CARVMGLPRGANTEQFF.

The rearrangement joins TRBV28 to TRBJ2-7; the match to TRBD2 covers 14 bases. J gave up 3 bases and V 4 bases, and 2 bases lay outside the gene matches. The CDR3 length is 15 residues. The germline gives CDR1 MDHEN, CDR2 SYDVKM. The DNA of the CDR3 is TGTGCCAGCAGTTCCGGGACTAGCGGGAGCTACGAGCAGTACTTC. It specifies CASSSGTSGSYEQYF.

This chain uses TRBV11-2 with TRBJ1-4, with TRBD1 as a possible D gene (5 bases). The CDR3 spans 13 residues. The V gene lost 3 bases and the J gene lost 7 bases, with 9 bases spanning the gap. Germline lookup yields CDR1 SGHAT and CDR2 FQNNGV. The CDR3 bases are TGTGCCAGCAGCTTGGCAGGGCCTGAAAAACTGTTTTTT. Its protein is CASSLAGPEKLFF.

The chain is built from TRBV2 and TRBJ2-1; D remains ambiguous. This CDR3 comprises 13 residues. Trimming shortened V by 5 bases and J by 6 bases, and 11 bases separated the two germline ends. CDR1 is SNHLY, CDR2 FYNNEI, per germline. The CDR3 is CASSTDMGNEQFF. The DNA of the CDR3 is TGTGCCAGCAGTACAGACATGGGCAATGAGCAGTTCTTC.

V usage is TRBV10-3 and J usage is TRBJ1-5; no definite D call. Looked up from germline, CDR1 is ENHRY and CDR2 is SYGVKD. Trimming stripped 4 bases from V and 7 bases from J, with 11 bases between. The CDR3 has 13 residues. The CDR3 loop reads CAISAESRQPQHF. The DNA for the CDR3 is TGTGCCATCAGTGCTGAGTCTCGGCAGCCCCAGCATTTT.

The chain combines TRBV5-6 with TRBJ1-2; 9 nucleotides line up with TRBD1. The CDR3 length is 15 residues. V trimming: 3 bases; J trimming: 8 bases; junction bases outside the gene matches: 11. Germline assignment: CDR1 SGHDT and CDR2 YYEEEE. The CDR3 bases are TGTGCCAGCAGCTGGCTTACCGGGACAGGGAAAGGCTACACCTTC. Its protein product is CASSWLTGTGKGYTF. Based on the CDR3 plus reference TRBV5-6 and TRBJ1-2, the full variable domain is DAGVTQSPTHLIKTRGQQVTLRCSPKSGHDTVSWYQQALGQGPQFIFQYYEEEERQRGNFPDRFSGHQFPNYSSELNVNALLLGDSALYLCASSWLTGTGKGYTFGSGTRLTVV.

The V call is TRBV30, the J call TRBJ1-1; D uncertain. CDR3 length: 16 amino acids. CDR1 is GTSNPN and CDR2 is SVGIG in the germline V gene (reference sequence). V shed 0 bases and J shed 0 bases, with 14 bases lying between them. As DNA, the CDR3 is TGTGCCTGGAGTGTAAAACGTAGCCGGTTGAACACTGAAGCTTTCTTT. As protein: CAWSVKRSRLNTEAFF.

The CDR3 region is CASSRQGADTEAFF. As DNA, the CDR3 is TGTGCCAGCAGTCGGCAGGGGGCCGACACTGAAGCTTTCTTT. The genes are TRBV5-4 and TRBJ1-1; 8 bases align to TRBD1. CDR3 length equals 14 residues. Germline V CDR1 and CDR2: SGHNT, YYREEE (reference sequence). Trimming took 5 bases from V and 3 from J; bases not matched to a gene: 6. Complete variable domain (other parts from reference TRBV5-4 and TRBJ1-1): ETGVTQSPTHLIKTRGQQVTLRCSSQSGHNTVSWYQQALGQGPQFIFQYYREEENGRGNFPPRFSGLQFPNYSSELNVNALELDDSALYLCASSRQGADTEAFFGQGTRLTVV.

Concerning this clone itself: The junction does not match germline at one end; this may be a read error. The V gene is TRBV7-3, the J gene TRBJ2-1; 12 nucleotides agree with TRBD2. Germline V lookup: CDR1 SGHTA, CDR2 FQGTGA. CDR3 length: 16 residues. The CDR3 region has the DNA TGTGCCAGCAGCTCGACAGCTAGCGGGGGGGTAAATGGGCAGTTCTTC. Translated: CASSSTASGGVNGQFF.

The chain employs TRBV5-4 and TRBJ2-7; D gene unclear. CDR3 size: 15 residues. Trimming stripped 0 bases from V and 0 bases from J, with 10 bases between. CDR1 is SGHNT and CDR2 is YYREEE in the germline V gene (reference sequence). The DNA of the CDR3 is TGTGCCAGCAGCTTGGGTGGGCCCACCTCCTACGAGCAGTACTTC. Its protein product is CASSLGGPTSYEQYF.